One and the same sample provided the 27 T cell receptor beta chains below, sequenced in a study of OX40 agonist ivuxolimab in advanced cancers. Libraries came from the immunoSEQ multiplex PCR assay. The clones in this table, taken by TCRdb from immuneACCESS, are in-frame only. Not every clone is retained; where verified, under half of the shortfall comes from an unresolved V gene, and the cause of the rest is unknown. The sample data list nearly 11,000 clones, and roughly 86% of these were observed just once. Of the sample, 25% to 35% is held by the ten largest clones. The input for sequencing was CD4+ or CD8+ T cells sorted from blood, taken in a trial of the OX40 agonist ivuxolimab. Receptors originate from an adult with an advanced solid tumor such as melanoma, head and neck, liver or kidney cancer.

The genes are TRBV29-1 and TRBJ2-1; 7 positions agree with TRBD2. The CDR3 is 15 amino acids. Germline assignment: CDR1 SQVTM and CDR2 ANQGSEA. V was clipped by 3 bases and J by 0 bases; unmatched bases: 5. CDR3 sequence (DNA): TGCAGCGTTGATGGGCAGCGGGACTCCTACAATGAGCAGTTCTTC. Its protein product is CSVDGQRDSYNEQFF.

The V call is TRBV9, the J call TRBJ2-5; the D gene is possibly TRBD2 (6 bases). V was clipped by 4 bases and J by 2 bases, with 18 bases between them. CDR1 and CDR2 from the germline V gene are SGDLS and YYNGEE. The CDR3 spans 16 residues. The CDR3 loop is CASSQFGGWGQETQYF. CDR3 coding DNA: TGTGCCAGCAGCCAGTTCGGGGGTTGGGGGCAAGAGACCCAGTACTTC.

The CDR3 loop is CASSLRGYPDTQYF. CDR3 coding DNA: TGTGCCAGCAGCTTAAGAGGGTACCCAGATACGCAGTATTTT. The chain has TRBV7-3 and TRBJ2-3; tentative D call: TRBD2 (5 bases). The CDR3 is made up of 14 amino acids. Germline-derived CDR1 and CDR2 are SGHTA and FQGTGA. Trimming removed 1 base at V and 4 bases at J, with 9 bases between.

The V gene is TRBV2, the J gene TRBJ2-2; a possible D gene is TRBD2 (7 bases). This CDR3 is built from 16 residues. V shed 8 bases and J shed 1 base, with 17 bases lying between them. From germline, CDR1 is SNHLY and CDR2 FYNNEI. The CDR3 sequence: CASYERGGLNTGELFF. The CDR3 DNA follows: TGTGCCAGCTACGAGAGGGGGGGATTGAACACCGGGGAGCTGTTTTTT.

This chain links TRBV5-5 with TRBJ2-1; D is unresolved. The CDR3 sequence is 13 residues long. Germline V gene lookup returns CDR1 SGHKS and CDR2 YYEKEE (reference sequence). V shed 0 bases and J shed 10 bases, with 11 bases lying between them. The CDR3 is CASSLEAAWEQFF. DNA for the CDR3: TGTGCCAGCAGCTTGGAGGCCGCGTGGGAGCAGTTCTTC.

The rearrangement joins TRBV7-9 to TRBJ2-7; the D is unclear. CDR1 and CDR2 from the germline V gene are SEHNR and FQNEAQ (reference sequence). This CDR3 has 11 residues. V was pared by 6 bases and J by 7 bases, with 10 bases between. The chain's CDR3 is CASRSSGEQYF. In DNA, the CDR3 is TGTGCCAGCAGAAGTAGTGGGGAGCAGTACTTC.

V usage is TRBV27 and J usage is TRBJ2-1, with 8 bases lining up with TRBD1. Germline V gene data show CDR1 as MNHEY and CDR2 as SMNVEV (reference sequence). The CDR3 has 15 amino acids. V lost 7 bases and J lost 8; bases outside the gene matches: 13. This CDR3 reads CASISGQGYNYEQFF. The DNA for the CDR3 is TGTGCCAGCATCTCCGGACAGGGATATAATTATGAGCAGTTCTTC.

The J gene is TRBJ2-1, the V gene TRBV9; no firm D call. Between the trimmed V and J ends, which lost 0 bases and 11 bases, there was a span of 15 bases. The CDR3 has 14 amino acids. Germline V lookup: CDR1 SGDLS, CDR2 YYNGEE. The CDR3 here is CASSVETSSIKQFF. The CDR3 nucleotides are TGTGCCAGCAGCGTAGAGACCTCCAGCATCAAGCAGTTCTTC.

The V gene is TRBV4-1, the J gene TRBJ1-2, with a weak D call TRBD1 (5 bases). V lost 0 bases to trimming and J lost 0 bases, with 5 bases between them. Germline loops: CDR1 MGHRA, CDR2 YSYEKL. This CDR3 contains 14 residues. The DNA for the CDR3 is TGCGCCAGCAGCCAAGAAGGGGCTAACTATGGCTACACCTTC. This codes for CASSQEGANYGYTF.

The V and J genes are TRBV30 and TRBJ1-2; TRBD1 is a possible D gene (5 bases). V gave up 4 bases and J gave up 8 bases, with 23 bases separating them. The CDR3 has 15 residues. CDR1 and CDR2 (germline): GTSNPN, SVGIG (reference sequence). CDR3 amino acids: CAWMSWDEGPRGYTF. CDR3 DNA: TGTGCCTGGATGTCCTGGGACGAAGGCCCCAGGGGCTACACCTTC.

The chain recombines TRBV5-8 with TRBJ2-5; no clear D gene. The CDR3 contains 14 residues. In germline, CDR1 is SGHTS, CDR2 YDEGEE. Trimming removed 1 base at V and 3 bases at J, with 10 bases between. The CDR3 reads CASSLSTAEETQYF. In DNA form, the CDR3 reads TGTGCCAGCAGCTTGAGTACGGCCGAAGAGACCCAGTACTTC.

About this clone: One junction end disagrees with the germline gene, perhaps due to a read error. The chain combines TRBV6-5 with TRBJ1-1; D remains ambiguous. This CDR3 spans 14 amino acids. CDR1 is MNHEY, CDR2 SVGAGI, per germline. CDR3 amino acids: CAGSYVEGNTEAFF. In DNA form, the CDR3 reads TGTGCCGGCAGTTACGTCGAGGGGAACACTGAAGCTTTCTTT.

This clone came up once. This chain links TRBV4-1 with TRBJ2-7; D is uncertain. V dropped 0 bases and J dropped 3 bases, with 12 bases sitting between them. This CDR3 has 15 residues. The germline V gene has CDR1 MGHRA and CDR2 YSYEKL. CDR3 in DNA: TGCGCCAGCAGCCAAGAGGCTAGTACTTTCTACGAGCAGTACTTC. This codes for CASSQEASTFYEQYF.

The rearrangement uses TRBV2 and TRBJ2-2, with 10 bases identical to TRBD2. This CDR3 is 15 amino acids long. Germline V gene lookup returns CDR1 SNHLY and CDR2 FYNNEI. Losses at the gene ends were 8 bases for V and 3 bases for J; bases not matched to a gene: 6. CDR3 amino acids: CASRLAGADTGELFF. The CDR3 bases are TGTGCCAGCCGGCTAGCGGGAGCGGACACCGGGGAGCTGTTTTTT. The variable domain in full, with the rest retrieved from reference TRBV2 and TRBJ2-2, is EPEVTQTPSHQVTQMGQEVILRCVPISNHLYFYWYRQILGQKVEFLVSFYNNEISEKSEIFDDQFSVERPDGSNFTLKIRSTKLEDSAMYFCASRLAGADTGELFFGEGSRLTVL.

V usage is TRBV7-9 and J usage is TRBJ2-7; 7 bases align to TRBD1. J was trimmed by 6 bases and V by 1 base; bases with no gene match: 9. The CDR3 has 15 residues. CDR1 SEHNR and CDR2 FQNEAQ come from the germline V gene (reference sequence). CDR3 coding DNA: TGTGCCAGCAGCTTAGTATCGACAGGGTGGGGCGAGCAGTACTTC. This sequence encodes CASSLVSTGWGEQYF.

The chain links TRBV10-2 to TRBJ2-1; D ambiguous. From germline, CDR1 is WSHSY and CDR2 SAAADI. The CDR3 has 16 residues. Trimming removed 7 bases from V and 5 bases from J, with 21 bases in between. DNA of the CDR3: TGCGCCAGCATAACTACCCGCGGCGCGAGAAACAATGAGCAGTTCTTC. This codes for CASITTRGARNNEQFF.

V and J are TRBV27 and TRBJ2-7, with D maybe TRBD2 (6 bases). CDR3 length equals 14 residues. CDR1 and CDR2 from the germline V gene are MNHEY and SMNVEV (reference sequence). V was trimmed by 7 bases and J by 3 bases, leaving 16 bases between them. The CDR3 DNA reads TGTGCCAGCATGGGAGATACCGGGAGCTACGAGCAGTACTTC. This translates into CASMGDTGSYEQYF.

This sequence joins TRBV9 and TRBJ2-7; 8 bases fit TRBD2. Trimming removed 5 bases from V and 0 bases from J; junction bases left unmatched: 7. Germline lookup yields CDR1 SGDLS and CDR2 YYNGEE. CDR3 length: 15 amino acids. Here the CDR3 reads CASSESGSPSYEQYF. CDR3 DNA sequence: TGTGCCAGCAGTGAAAGCGGGAGCCCCTCCTACGAGCAGTACTTC.

The gene calls are TRBV11-2 and TRBJ2-1, with 12 bases lining up with TRBD2. This CDR3 is 17 amino acids long. After removal of 1 base from V and 2 bases from J, the junction contained 3 bases not matched to a gene. Germline CDR1 and CDR2: SGHAT and FQNNGV. CDR3 amino acids: CASSLGRTSGAYNEQFF. The CDR3 bases are TGTGCCAGCAGCTTAGGGAGGACTAGCGGGGCCTACAATGAGCAGTTCTTC.

The chain is built from TRBV28 and TRBJ2-5; tentatively, D is TRBD1 (6 bases). CDR3 length equals 17 residues. The V and J ends lost 3 bases and 3 bases respectively, with 20 bases between them. Germline values: CDR1 MDHEN, CDR2 SYDVKM. The CDR3: CASSFPESGAGEETQYF. CDR3 DNA sequence: TGTGCCAGCAGTTTCCCTGAGTCCGGGGCAGGGGAAGAGACCCAGTACTTC.

The chain carries TRBV7-9 and TRBJ2-7, with 9 positions matching TRBD1. Germline trimming cut 5 bases from V and 3 bases from J; bases unmatched to any gene: 5. Germline V lookup: CDR1 SEHNR, CDR2 FQNEAQ (reference sequence). The CDR3 is 14 residues long. The CDR3 DNA follows: TGTGCCAGCAGCAGACCGACAGGGGGCTACGAGCAGTACTTC. It codes for CASSRPTGGYEQYF.

J is TRBJ2-2 and V is TRBV5-4, with TRBD2 matching over 12 bases. V shed 4 bases and J 3 bases; nucleotides not matched to a gene: 7. The CDR3 consists of 17 residues. Germline CDR1 SGHNT, CDR2 YYREEE (reference sequence). The chain's CDR3 is CASSTSSGRVYTGELFF. DNA for the CDR3: TGTGCCAGCAGCACCTCTAGCGGGAGGGTTTACACCGGGGAGCTGTTTTTT.

V usage is TRBV2 and J usage is TRBJ1-1; a weak D match, TRBD1 (6 bases). CDR1 is SNHLY, CDR2 FYNNEI, per germline. The V end lost 2 bases, the J end lost 5 bases, and 33 bases lay between the germline ends. The CDR3 loop spans 21 amino acids. Written as DNA, the CDR3 is TGTGCCAGCAGTGAAAGGGGGACCGTTTATACCCGGGACCTAAACGTAACTGAAGCTTTCTTT. Its translation: CASSERGTVYTRDLNVTEAFF.

For the CDR3, the DNA is TGTGCCAGCAGCTTGGAGGGTCCGGGAAGGGACATTCAGTACTTC. This translates into CASSLEGPGRDIQYF. The chain recombines TRBV5-4 with TRBJ2-4; tentative D call: TRBD2 (5 bases). This CDR3 contains 15 residues. Germline lookup yields CDR1 SGHNT and CDR2 YYREEE (reference sequence). The ends were cut back, 0 bases at V and 8 bases at J, with 15 bases in the middle. The entire variable domain, with the rest obtained from reference TRBV5-4 and TRBJ2-4, is as follows: ETGVTQSPTHLIKTRGQQVTLRCSSQSGHNTVSWYQQALGQGPQFIFQYYREEENGRGNFPPRFSGLQFPNYSSELNVNALELDDSALYLCASSLEGPGRDIQYFGAGTRLSVL.

The CDR3 protein is CASSYLGVEQFF. CDR3 nucleotides: TGTGCCAGCAGTTATCTAGGGGTAGAGCAGTTCTTC. V usage is TRBV6-5 and J usage is TRBJ2-1; D is perhaps TRBD1 (5 bases). Trimming pared 3 bases from V and 10 bases from J, leaving 10 bases between. Germline CDR1 and CDR2: MNHEY and SVGAGI. The CDR3 has 12 amino acids.

This chain connects TRBV5-1 to TRBJ1-1; D is unclear. Germline V CDR1 and CDR2: SGHRS, YFSETQ. V lost 0 bases and J 3 bases, leaving 12 bases between the germline ends. The CDR3 length is 15 residues. The CDR3 DNA reads as TGCGCCAGCAGCTTGGCGGTACTAGCGGACACTGAAGCTTTCTTT. As protein: CASSLAVLADTEAFF.

The chain has TRBV29-1 and TRBJ2-7; 8 bases align to TRBD2. This CDR3 has 12 amino acids. V lost 7 bases, J lost 2 bases, and 4 bases stayed unmatched. CDR1 is SQVTM, CDR2 ANQGSEA, per germline. The CDR3 spells CSALTSAYEQYF. The CDR3 DNA follows: TGCAGCGCTTTGACTAGCGCCTACGAGCAGTACTTC.